This T cell receptor (beta chain) was obtained from a study of blood T cell repertoires in COVID-19. The Seattle patients joined while their infection was active and were tracked longitudinally afterward. V shed 5 bases and J 5 bases; nucleotides not matched to a gene: 7. Per germline, CDR1 LNHDA and CDR2 SQIVND (reference sequence). The CDR3 covers 16 residues. Original analysis: Amplification from reference gene primers served as the basis for estimated nucleated cell counts. Using immunoSEQ multiplex PCR, the repertoire was profiled, and TCRdb retains in-frame clones only, with some absent. Clonal size and the V and J genes are those of that table, whereas D and trimming came from the DNA. This table has about 50,000 clones, roughly 89% appearing once.

The chain combines TRBV19 with TRBJ2-3, with TRBD2 matching over 13 bases. The sequence was collected from a woman aged 55-69 years with COVID-19, enrolled during active disease. Sample: peripheral blood. CDR3 loop: CASSYGLAGDIDTQYF. The CDR3 bases are TGTGCCAGTAGTTACGGACTAGCGGGAGATATAGATACGCAGTATTTT.